Each of the 11 T cell receptor beta chains below was sequenced from the same sample in a study of CD8+ T cells in alopecia areata. Treatment indicated: oral pan-JAK inhibitor, 5-10 mg twice daily. RNA was extracted and reverse transcribed into cDNA as the sequencing template. Method: immunoSEQ multiplex PCR; TCRdb's copy keeps in-frame clones and lacks some. Seen here are 150,000 to 200,000 clones, about three fifths observed once, and the top ten hold 15% to 20%. The material sequenced was CD4+ T cells sorted from blood, taken at roughly week 55, from a patient treated with tofacitinib. The receptors were sampled from a human donor with alopecia areata.

The chain carries TRBV29-1 and TRBJ2-3, with D unresolved. Germline-derived CDR1 and CDR2 are SQVTM and ANQGSEA. The CDR3 contains 12 residues. The ends were cut back, 3 bases at V and 7 bases at J, with 11 bases in the middle. DNA for the CDR3: TGCAGCGTTGAGTTTTGGGGATATACGCAGTATTTT. Translated: CSVEFWGYTQYF.

This clone was seen a single time. The chain's CDR3 is CASSPPGRSLNTGELFF. The CDR3 region has the DNA TGTGCCAGCTCACCACCGGGGAGATCCCTGAACACCGGGGAGCTGTTTTTT. This rearrangement joins TRBV18 to TRBJ2-2; a possible D gene is TRBD2 (5 bases). This CDR3 comprises 17 residues. Germline values: CDR1 KGHSH, CDR2 LQKENI. The V gene lost 0 bases and the J gene lost 1 base, with 12 bases spanning the gap.

There are a few counts of this clone. Germline is not matched at one junction end, which may reflect a read error. The chain combines TRBV7-2 with TRBJ2-1; 11 bases are shared with TRBD2. Germline CDR1 is SGHTA and CDR2 is FQGNSA. The length of the CDR3 is 15 residues. The CDR3 is CASSVAGGLNNEQFF. CDR3 sequence (DNA): TGTGCCAGCAGCGTAGCGGGGGGGTTAAACAATGAGCAGTTCTTC.

V usage is TRBV30 and J usage is TRBJ1-1; a possible D gene is TRBD1 (5 bases). Trimming took off 0 bases at V and 7 bases at J, with 12 bases between the two ends. Germline CDR1 reads GTSNPN; CDR2 reads SVGIG (reference sequence). This CDR3 comprises 13 residues. CDR3 residues: CAWSVGPGIEAFF. Written as DNA, the CDR3 is TGTGCCTGGAGTGTCGGCCCAGGGATTGAAGCTTTCTTT.

The chain employs TRBV29-1 and TRBJ2-7; TRBD1 agrees at 7 bases. CDR3 size: 14 residues. The germline gives CDR1 SQVTM, CDR2 ANQGSEA. V trimming: 7 bases; J trimming: 5 bases; junction bases outside the gene matches: 14. The CDR3 coding sequence is TGCAGCGGTCACAGGGGTCCCCCGCTTCACGAGCAGTACTTC. Its translation: CSGHRGPPLHEQYF.

This chain links TRBV9 with TRBJ2-7; no firm D call. Germline lookup yields CDR1 SGDLS and CDR2 YYNGEE. V lost 0 bases and J 5 bases, leaving 15 bases between the germline ends. The length of the CDR3 is 15 residues. The CDR3 loop reads CASSVGRLFGDEQYF. CDR3 nucleotides: TGTGCCAGCAGCGTAGGGCGGCTGTTTGGTGACGAGCAGTACTTC.

This chain joins TRBV6-5 and TRBJ1-4; D possibly corresponds to TRBD1 (5 bases). CDR1 is MNHEY, CDR2 SVGAGI, per germline. V lost 6 bases, J lost 8 bases, and 16 bases lay in between. This CDR3 comprises 14 residues. CDR3 nucleotides: TGTGCCAGCAGGGCAGGGACCTGGGAGGAAAAACTGTTTTTT. It is translated as CASRAGTWEEKLFF.

The chain employs TRBV6-6 and TRBJ1-6; D remains unclear. Germline CDR1 reads MNHNY; CDR2 reads SVGAGI (reference sequence). Trimming took 6 bases from V and 7 from J, leaving 10 bases between them. This CDR3 contains 13 residues. The CDR3 nucleotides are TGTGCCAGCAGAAATGAAAGGAATTCACCCCTCCACTTT. It translates to CASRNERNSPLHF.

This rearrangement joins TRBV7-9 to TRBJ2-1, with D possibly TRBD1 on 6 matching bases. The CDR3 has 12 amino acids. Germline values: CDR1 SEHNR, CDR2 FQNEAQ (reference sequence). Deletions cut 5 bases from V and 6 bases from J, with 8 bases between. The CDR3 DNA follows: TGTGCCAGCAGCCCGGACAGCAATGAGCAGTTCTTC. Its protein is CASSPDSNEQFF. Full variable domain (remainder filled in from reference TRBV7-9 and TRBJ2-1): DTGVSQNPRHKITKRGQNVTFRCDPISEHNRLYWYRQTLGQGPEFLTYFQNEAQLEKSRLLSDRFSAERPKGSFSTLEIQRTEQGDSAMYLCASSPDSNEQFFGPGTRLTVL.

There are a few counts of this clone. This chain joins TRBV5-1 and TRBJ1-1; D is unclear. From germline, CDR1 is SGHRS and CDR2 YFSETQ. The CDR3 is 13 residues long. V was shortened by 3 bases and J by 1 base, with 7 bases between the two germline ends. The CDR3 sequence is CASSWTANTEAFF. As DNA, the CDR3 is TGCGCCAGCAGCTGGACGGCGAACACTGAAGCTTTCTTT.

The rearrangement uses TRBV28 and TRBJ2-7, with a weak D call TRBD1 (6 bases). Between the trimmed V and J ends, which lost 7 bases and 7 bases, there was a span of 11 bases. The CDR3 is made up of 11 amino acids. Germline CDR1 is MDHEN and CDR2 is SYDVKM. CDR3 coding DNA: TGTGCCAGCACATTAAGGGGGGAGCAGTACTTC. Its translation: CASTLRGEQYF.